Presented here are 3 T cell receptor beta chains from one specimen sequenced in a study of OX40 agonist ivuxolimab in advanced cancers. Generated by immunoSEQ multiplex PCR, the TCRdb table keeps only in-frame clones and is missing some. The sample carries roughly 60,000 clones, roughly nine tenths recorded once. Here the sequenced sample was CD4+ or CD8+ T cells sorted from blood, taken in a trial of the OX40 agonist ivuxolimab. The receptor source for this set is an adult with an advanced solid tumor such as melanoma, head and neck, liver or kidney cancer.

The V gene is TRBV18, the J gene TRBJ2-1; the match to TRBD2 covers 9 bases. CDR1 and CDR2 (germline): KGHSH, LQKENI. The CDR3 is 17 residues long. Germline trimming cut 1 base from V and 5 bases from J; bases unmatched to any gene: 9. This chain's CDR3 is CASSPLYAGGPNNEQFF. The DNA for the CDR3 is TGTGCCAGCTCACCACTCTACGCGGGAGGGCCGAACAATGAGCAGTTCTTC.

V is TRBV9 and J is TRBJ2-1; the D is unclear. This CDR3 has 14 residues. V lost 0 bases, J lost 9 bases, and 13 bases lay in between. Looked up from germline, CDR1 is SGDLS and CDR2 is YYNGEE. CDR3 protein: CASSVDQQLFEQFF. In nucleotides, the CDR3 is TGTGCCAGCAGCGTAGATCAGCAGTTATTTGAGCAGTTCTTC.

The genes are TRBV6-6 and TRBJ2-1; a weak D match, TRBD2 (6 bases). Between the trimmed V and J ends, which lost 0 bases and 5 bases, there was a span of 8 bases. The CDR3 is 14 residues long. Germline CDR1 reads MNHNY; CDR2 reads SVGAGI (reference sequence). DNA for the CDR3: TGTGCCAGCAGTTACTCCCGACTAGACAATGAGCAGTTCTTC. Protein: CASSYSRLDNEQFF.